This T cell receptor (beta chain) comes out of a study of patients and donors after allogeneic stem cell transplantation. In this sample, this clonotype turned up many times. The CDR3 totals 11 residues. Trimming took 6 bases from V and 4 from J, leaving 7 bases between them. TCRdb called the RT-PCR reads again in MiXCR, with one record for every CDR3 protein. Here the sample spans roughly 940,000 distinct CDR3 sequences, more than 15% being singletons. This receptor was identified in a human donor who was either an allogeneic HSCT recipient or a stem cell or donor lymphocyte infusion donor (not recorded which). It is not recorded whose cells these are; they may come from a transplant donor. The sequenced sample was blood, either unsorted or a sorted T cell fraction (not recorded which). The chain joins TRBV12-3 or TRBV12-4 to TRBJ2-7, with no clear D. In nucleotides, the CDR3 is TGTGCCAGCAGCGTAAGATACGAGCAGTACTTC. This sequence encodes CASSVRYEQYF.